The T cell receptor (beta chain) described here comes from a study of blood T cell repertoires in COVID-19. Study in general: The study drew acute and convalescent COVID-19 samples from the United States, Italy and Spain. T cells, B-cell-depleted T cells, or PBMCs provided the cDNA or gDNA that served as material.

Recruited during active infection, patients (from Seattle) were subsequently followed longitudinally. The CDR3 has 15 amino acids. From germline, CDR1 is MGHRA and CDR2 YSYEKL. Between the trimmed V and J ends, which lost 1 base and 8 bases, there was a span of 14 bases. Study processing details: Cell counts per sample came from amplifying reference gene primers. This table comes from immunoSEQ multiplex PCR, and its TCRdb copy is limited to in-frame clones, with some not included. Clone size and the V and J calls come from that table; the DNA yielded D and trimming. The sample has roughly 120,000 clones; around 91% are singletons.

The sample consisted of peripheral blood. The receptor's source is a woman in her sixties with COVID-19, enrolled during active disease. The J gene is TRBJ1-4, the V gene TRBV4-1, with no clear D. The CDR3 region has the DNA TGCGCCAGCAGCCAAGGGGAGACGCCGGGGGAAAAACTGTTTTTT. It translates to CASSQGETPGEKLFF.